These T cell receptor beta chains were read from a single sample in a study of blood T cell repertoires in COVID-19. TCRdb keeps only in-frame clones here, not all; method: immunoSEQ multiplex PCR. The repertoire holds hundreds of thousands of clones, with 70% to 75% as singletons. Sequencing used peripheral blood. These receptors all come from a woman over 75 with acute or convalescent COVID-19. Each CDR3 is given with its conserved first and last residue. Each record gives: D gene, V gene, J gene, clone size, CDR3 DNA, CDR3 protein. A D gene is named only where the DNA matches it firmly. Size is stated for part of the rows, as once, few or many counts, or as a class when the clone is expanded.

D gene: .; V gene: TRBV2; J gene: TRBJ1-3; clone size: .; CDR3 DNA: TGTGCCAGCAGTCCTGGGGGGGCTGGAAACACCATATATTTT; CDR3 protein: CASSPGGAGNTIYF
D gene: .; V gene: TRBV3-1/TRBV3-2; J gene: TRBJ2-1; clone size: .; CDR3 DNA: TGTGCCAGCAGCCAAGGGGGCGGACAGTTCTTC; CDR3 protein: CASSQGGGQFF
D gene: TRBD2; V gene: TRBV19; J gene: TRBJ2-1; clone size: .; CDR3 DNA: TGTGCCAGTAATGGCCCCCCCGTAGCGGGTGGATACAATGAGCAGTTCTTC; CDR3 protein: CASNGPPVAGGYNEQFF
D gene: .; V gene: TRBV18; J gene: TRBJ2-7; clone size: once; CDR3 DNA: TGTGCCAGCTCACCCGCCTACGAGCAGTACTTC; CDR3 protein: CASSPAYEQYF
D gene: TRBD2; V gene: TRBV3-1/TRBV3-2; J gene: TRBJ2-3; clone size: .; CDR3 DNA: TGTGCCAGCAGCCCCGGACTAGCGGGACCTAATAGCACAGATACGCAGTATTTT; CDR3 protein: CASSPGLAGPNSTDTQYF
D gene: .; V gene: TRBV2; J gene: TRBJ1-5; clone size: .; CDR3 DNA: TGTGCCAGCAGTGTGAACGCGGGCAATCAGCCCCAGCATTTT; CDR3 protein: CASSVNAGNQPQHF
D gene: .; V gene: TRBV4-1; J gene: TRBJ1-1; clone size: few; CDR3 DNA: TGCGCCAGCAGCCAAGAATGGGGGCCGCCTCGAGCTTTCTTT; CDR3 protein: CASSQEWGPPRAFF
D gene: TRBD1; V gene: TRBV12-5; J gene: TRBJ1-1; clone size: once; CDR3 DNA: TGTGCTAGTGGGGAGGACAGGGTCATGAACACTGAAGCTTTCTTT; CDR3 protein: CASGEDRVMNTEAFF
D gene: TRBD2; V gene: TRBV5-5; J gene: TRBJ2-5; clone size: .; CDR3 DNA: TGTGCCAGCAGCTGGGGGGGTCTGGAGACCCAGTACTTC; CDR3 protein: CASSWGGLETQYF
D gene: TRBD1; V gene: TRBV5-6; J gene: TRBJ1-5; clone size: few; CDR3 DNA: TGTGCCAGCACCAAGACAGGGGGCTGGGGGAGCAATCAGCCCCAGCATTTT; CDR3 protein: CASTKTGGWGSNQPQHF
D gene: TRBD1; V gene: TRBV5-1; J gene: TRBJ2-5; clone size: .; CDR3 DNA: TGCGCCAGCAGCTTCGGGACAGGGGGCGAGGGGGAGACCCAGTACTTC; CDR3 protein: CASSFGTGGEGETQYF
D gene: TRBD1; V gene: TRBV27; J gene: TRBJ1-2; clone size: .; CDR3 DNA: TGTGCCAGCAGCAGGGGACAGGAGAAGGCTATCTATGGCTACACCTTC; CDR3 protein: CASSRGQEKAIYGYTF
D gene: .; V gene: TRBV18; J gene: TRBJ1-1; clone size: .; CDR3 DNA: TGTGCCAGCTCACCAAACGGGGTGACGGCTGGCACTGAAGCTTTCTTT; CDR3 protein: CASSPNGVTAGTEAFF
D gene: TRBD2; V gene: TRBV6-5; J gene: TRBJ2-1; clone size: .; CDR3 DNA: TGTGCCAGCATGCCTGACGGGGGGAGGTCTGAGCAGTTCTTC; CDR3 protein: CASMPDGGRSEQFF
D gene: .; V gene: TRBV20-1; J gene: TRBJ1-3; clone size: few; CDR3 DNA: TGCAGTGCTAGTTCCACAGGCAGCTCTGGAAACACCATATATTTT; CDR3 protein: CSASSTGSSGNTIYF
D gene: .; V gene: TRBV19; J gene: TRBJ2-7; clone size: .; CDR3 DNA: TGTGCCAGTACCCGAGGGCGCGAGCAGTACTTC; CDR3 protein: CASTRGREQYF
D gene: TRBD1; V gene: TRBV10-1; J gene: TRBJ1-2; clone size: .; CDR3 DNA: TGCGCCAGCAGTGTGGGGACAGGCGGCACTAACTATGGCTACACCTTC; CDR3 protein: CASSVGTGGTNYGYTF
D gene: .; V gene: TRBV18; J gene: TRBJ2-1; clone size: once; CDR3 DNA: TGTGCCAGCTCACGCTCTAGCGAGGGTGAGCAGTTCTTC; CDR3 protein: CASSRSSEGEQFF
D gene: TRBD2; V gene: TRBV11-2; J gene: TRBJ2-1; clone size: .; CDR3 DNA: TGTGCCAGCAGCTCCCGGCTAGCGGGAGGGCCCCATGAGCAGTTCTTC; CDR3 protein: CASSSRLAGGPHEQFF
D gene: .; V gene: TRBV20-1; J gene: TRBJ2-1; clone size: once; CDR3 DNA: TGCAGTGCTAGTGGATACAGGGTTCGCAATGAGCAGTTCTTC; CDR3 protein: CSASGYRVRNEQFF
D gene: TRBD2; V gene: TRBV11-2; J gene: TRBJ2-2; clone size: .; CDR3 DNA: TGTGCCAGCGGGGGAGTACGGCGGGGGGCCCTCGGGGAGCTGTTTTTT; CDR3 protein: CASGGVRRGALGELFF
D gene: TRBD2; V gene: TRBV5-1; J gene: TRBJ2-1; clone size: .; CDR3 DNA: TGCGCCAGCAGCGGTAGCGGGAGGGCCTACAATGAGCAGTTCTTC; CDR3 protein: CASSGSGRAYNEQFF
D gene: TRBD2; V gene: TRBV6-4; J gene: TRBJ2-7; clone size: .; CDR3 DNA: TGTGCCAGCAGTGACACCTCCAGCGGGACCGAGCAGTACTTC; CDR3 protein: CASSDTSSGTEQYF
D gene: .; V gene: TRBV4-2; J gene: TRBJ2-1; clone size: .; CDR3 DNA: TGTGCCAGCAGCCAAGACACTAGCCAGGGAAATGAGCAGTTCTTC; CDR3 protein: CASSQDTSQGNEQFF
D gene: .; V gene: TRBV19; J gene: TRBJ2-7; clone size: .; CDR3 DNA: TGTGCCAGTAGTGTCTCCGGGAGCGACGGGCACGAGCAGTACTTC; CDR3 protein: CASSVSGSDGHEQYF
D gene: .; V gene: TRBV19; J gene: TRBJ1-3; clone size: few; CDR3 DNA: TGTGCCAGTAGTATAGTAGCGGGCCTTGGAAACACCATATATTTT; CDR3 protein: CASSIVAGLGNTIYF
D gene: .; V gene: TRBV5-1; J gene: TRBJ2-7; clone size: .; CDR3 DNA: TGCGCCAGCAGCTTGGCGGCCGCAGGGTACGAGCAGTACTTC; CDR3 protein: CASSLAAAGYEQYF
D gene: .; V gene: TRBV7-2; J gene: TRBJ1-6; clone size: .; CDR3 DNA: TGTGCCAGCAGCTTTCAACAGGGAATTAACTCACCCCTCCACTTT; CDR3 protein: CASSFQQGINSPLHF
D gene: .; V gene: TRBV11-2; J gene: TRBJ1-5; clone size: .; CDR3 DNA: TGTGCCAGCAGCCAATCACAGGGTCTCCCCCAGCATTTT; CDR3 protein: CASSQSQGLPQHF
D gene: TRBD2; V gene: TRBV5-4; J gene: TRBJ2-7; clone size: .; CDR3 DNA: TGTGCCAGCAGCCCTCGGGGGGGGGTCAACGAGCAGTACTTC; CDR3 protein: CASSPRGGVNEQYF
D gene: .; V gene: TRBV21-1; J gene: TRBJ2-7; clone size: .; CDR3 DNA: TGTGCCAGCAGCAAACCGGGACAGGGGGTCTCCTACGAGCAGTACTTC; CDR3 protein: CASSKPGQGVSYEQYF
D gene: .; V gene: TRBV7-3; J gene: TRBJ1-1; clone size: .; CDR3 DNA: TGTGCCAGCAGCCCAAACAGTGACACTGAAGCTTTCTTT; CDR3 protein: CASSPNSDTEAFF
D gene: TRBD1; V gene: TRBV10-3; J gene: TRBJ2-7; clone size: few; CDR3 DNA: TGTGCCATCAGTGAGTCGACAGGGCTTTCCTACGAGCAGTACTTC; CDR3 protein: CAISESTGLSYEQYF
D gene: TRBD1; V gene: TRBV10-3; J gene: TRBJ2-2; clone size: .; CDR3 DNA: TGTGCCATCAGTGGACAGGGGAACACCGGGGAGCTGTTTTTT; CDR3 protein: CAISGQGNTGELFF
D gene: TRBD1; V gene: TRBV5-1; J gene: TRBJ2-4; clone size: .; CDR3 DNA: TGCGCCAGCAGCGACTCAGGGGGCGAGCTAGCCAAAAACATTCAGTACTTC; CDR3 protein: CASSDSGGELAKNIQYF
D gene: TRBD1; V gene: TRBV6-5; J gene: TRBJ1-2; clone size: .; CDR3 DNA: TGTGCCAGCAGTTACTCTGGACAGGGGGGCTATGGCTACACCTTC; CDR3 protein: CASSYSGQGGYGYTF
D gene: TRBD1; V gene: TRBV6-6; J gene: TRBJ1-2; clone size: .; CDR3 DNA: TGTGCCAGCCGACTAGGACAGGCCTTTTACACCTTC; CDR3 protein: CASRLGQAFYTF
D gene: TRBD1; V gene: TRBV19; J gene: TRBJ1-1; clone size: .; CDR3 DNA: TGTGCCAGTAGTATTTCCCCACAGAGAGGGGGCGCGGACACTGAAGCTTTCTTT; CDR3 protein: CASSISPQRGGADTEAFF
D gene: .; V gene: TRBV9; J gene: TRBJ2-1; clone size: .; CDR3 DNA: TGTGCCAGCAGCGTAGAACCAAGAGACAATGAGCAGTTCTTC; CDR3 protein: CASSVEPRDNEQFF
D gene: TRBD1; V gene: TRBV29-1; J gene: TRBJ2-3; clone size: once; CDR3 DNA: TGCAGCGCCGACAGGGGGGTGACAGATACGCAGTATTTT; CDR3 protein: CSADRGVTDTQYF
D gene: .; V gene: TRBV18; J gene: TRBJ1-5; clone size: few; CDR3 DNA: TGTGCCAGCTCACCAAACACAGGGAGTCAGCCCCAGCATTTT; CDR3 protein: CASSPNTGSQPQHF
D gene: .; V gene: TRBV7-3; J gene: TRBJ1-1; clone size: .; CDR3 DNA: TGTGCCAGCAGCTTCCACCCGGGCACTGAAGCTTTCTTT; CDR3 protein: CASSFHPGTEAFF
D gene: .; V gene: TRBV29-1; J gene: TRBJ1-2; clone size: .; CDR3 DNA: TGCAGCGTTTTCCTAGCTACCTCGACAGGACCCCCTTATGGCTACACCTTC; CDR3 protein: CSVFLATSTGPPYGYTF
D gene: .; V gene: TRBV3-1/TRBV3-2; J gene: TRBJ1-1; clone size: .; CDR3 DNA: TGTGCCAGCAGCCAATCGAGGACTGAAATGAACACTGAAGCTTTCTTT; CDR3 protein: CASSQSRTEMNTEAFF
D gene: .; V gene: TRBV20-1; J gene: TRBJ1-6; clone size: .; CDR3 DNA: TGCAGTGCTAGTCAGGGGAGCATCTACTCACCCCTCCACTTT; CDR3 protein: CSASQGSIYSPLHF
D gene: .; V gene: TRBV6-5; J gene: TRBJ2-7; clone size: .; CDR3 DNA: TGTGCCAGCACCTTACCACTACCACCTGAGCAGTACTTC; CDR3 protein: CASTLPLPPEQYF
D gene: .; V gene: TRBV6-2/TRBV6-3; J gene: TRBJ1-6; clone size: few; CDR3 DNA: TGTGCCAGCAGCCCCTTGTATTCACCCCTCCACTTT; CDR3 protein: CASSPLYSPLHF
D gene: .; V gene: TRBV9; J gene: TRBJ2-1; clone size: .; CDR3 DNA: TGTGCCAGCAGCGTAGGAGCTGGAGTAGGGGCCAATGAGCAGTTCTTC; CDR3 protein: CASSVGAGVGANEQFF
D gene: .; V gene: TRBV19; J gene: TRBJ2-6; clone size: .; CDR3 DNA: TGTGCCAGTAGAACGAGTACTTCTACTGGGGCCAACGTCCTGACTTTC; CDR3 protein: CASRTSTSTGANVLTF
D gene: TRBD2; V gene: TRBV7-2; J gene: TRBJ2-1; clone size: .; CDR3 DNA: TGTGCCAGCAGCTTAGGGACTAGCGGGAGCTCCTACAATGAGCAGTTCTTC; CDR3 protein: CASSLGTSGSSYNEQFF
D gene: TRBD2; V gene: TRBV18; J gene: TRBJ2-3; clone size: .; CDR3 DNA: TGTGCCAGCTCACCCCCTGCGGGAGGAGATACGCAGTATTTT; CDR3 protein: CASSPPAGGDTQYF
D gene: TRBD1; V gene: TRBV5-4; J gene: TRBJ1-1; clone size: .; CDR3 DNA: TGTGCCAGCAGCTTCCTTCAGGGGGTTATGAACACTGAAGCTTTCTTT; CDR3 protein: CASSFLQGVMNTEAFF
D gene: TRBD2; V gene: TRBV4-1; J gene: TRBJ2-1; clone size: .; CDR3 DNA: TGCGCCAGCAGCCAATACGGACTAGCGGGGTACAATGAGCAGTTCTTC; CDR3 protein: CASSQYGLAGYNEQFF
D gene: .; V gene: TRBV7-9; J gene: TRBJ2-7; clone size: .; CDR3 DNA: TGTGCCAGCAGCTTCGGACAAACCTACGAGCAGTACTTC; CDR3 protein: CASSFGQTYEQYF
D gene: TRBD1; V gene: TRBV5-1; J gene: TRBJ1-2; clone size: few; CDR3 DNA: TGCGCCAGCAGCTTCCGTTCGAGGGACAGCTATGGCTACACCTTC; CDR3 protein: CASSFRSRDSYGYTF
D gene: .; V gene: TRBV5-1; J gene: TRBJ2-7; clone size: .; CDR3 DNA: TGCGCCAGCAGCTTGGGACAGGATTACGAGCAGTACTTC; CDR3 protein: CASSLGQDYEQYF
D gene: .; V gene: TRBV2; J gene: TRBJ1-5; clone size: .; CDR3 DNA: TGTGCCAGCAGTGACTACTGGACAGGCAATCAGCCCCAGCATTTT; CDR3 protein: CASSDYWTGNQPQHF